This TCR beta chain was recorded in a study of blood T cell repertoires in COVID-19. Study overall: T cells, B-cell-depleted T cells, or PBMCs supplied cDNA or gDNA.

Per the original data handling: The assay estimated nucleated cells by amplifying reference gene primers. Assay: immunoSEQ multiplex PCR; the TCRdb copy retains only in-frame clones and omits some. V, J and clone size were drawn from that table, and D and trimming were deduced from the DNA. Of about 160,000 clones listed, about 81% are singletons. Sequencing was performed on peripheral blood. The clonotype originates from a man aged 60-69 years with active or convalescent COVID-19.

CDR3 DNA sequence: TGTGCCAGCAGTCGCCGACTGGCGGAGCAAGAGACCCAGTACTTC. It is translated as CASSRRLAEQETQYF. The chain combines TRBV2 with TRBJ2-5, with unresolved D. This CDR3 is built from 15 residues. Looked up from germline, CDR1 is SNHLY and CDR2 is FYNNEI. The V gene lost 5 bases and the J gene lost 2 bases, with 15 bases spanning the gap.